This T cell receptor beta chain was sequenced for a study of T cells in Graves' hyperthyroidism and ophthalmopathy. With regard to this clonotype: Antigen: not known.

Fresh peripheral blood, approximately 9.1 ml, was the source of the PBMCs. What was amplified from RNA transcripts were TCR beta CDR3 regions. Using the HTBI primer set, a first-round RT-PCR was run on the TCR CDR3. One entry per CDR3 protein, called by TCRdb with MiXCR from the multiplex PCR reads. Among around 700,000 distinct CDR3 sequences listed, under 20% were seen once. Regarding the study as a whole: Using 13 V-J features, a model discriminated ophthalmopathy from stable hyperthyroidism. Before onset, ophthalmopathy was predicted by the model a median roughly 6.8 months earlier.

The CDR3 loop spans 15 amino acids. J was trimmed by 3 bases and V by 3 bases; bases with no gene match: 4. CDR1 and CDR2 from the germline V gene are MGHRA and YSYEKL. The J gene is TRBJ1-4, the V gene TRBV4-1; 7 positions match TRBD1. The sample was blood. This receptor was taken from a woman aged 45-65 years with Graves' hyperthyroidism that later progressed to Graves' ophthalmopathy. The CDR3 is CASSQTGSPNEKLFF. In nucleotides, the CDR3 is TGCGCCAGCAGCCAGACAGGGTCCCCTAATGAAAAACTGTTTTTT.